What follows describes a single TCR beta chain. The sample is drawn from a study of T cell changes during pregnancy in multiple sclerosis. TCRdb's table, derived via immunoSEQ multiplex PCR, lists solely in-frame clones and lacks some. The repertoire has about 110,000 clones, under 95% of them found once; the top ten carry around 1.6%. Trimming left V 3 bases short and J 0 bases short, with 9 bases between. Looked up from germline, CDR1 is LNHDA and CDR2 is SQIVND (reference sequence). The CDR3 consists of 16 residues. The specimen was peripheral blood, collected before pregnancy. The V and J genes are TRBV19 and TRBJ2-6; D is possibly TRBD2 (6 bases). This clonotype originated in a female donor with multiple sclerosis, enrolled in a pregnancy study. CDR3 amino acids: CASSILGGSGANVLTF. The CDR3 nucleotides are TGTGCCAGTAGTATCCTGGGGGGCTCTGGGGCCAACGTCCTGACTTTC.